One and the same sample provided the 25 T cell receptor beta chains below, sequenced in a study of blood T cell repertoires in COVID-19. The table came from immunoSEQ multiplex PCR; TCRdb's copy has only in-frame clones and leaves some out. The data contain about 140,000 clones, roughly 88% of them seen just once; the ten biggest clones take up about 1.7%. Sequenced sample: peripheral blood. The origin of the receptors is a man aged 65-85 years with acute or convalescent COVID-19.

About this clone: Distinct nucleotide sequences in the sample also encode this CDR3. The V call is TRBV18, the J call TRBJ2-5; the match to TRBD2 covers 7 bases. Germline lookup yields CDR1 KGHSH and CDR2 LQKENI. V trimming: 3 bases; J trimming: 4 bases; junction bases outside the gene matches: 2. This CDR3 has 13 amino acids. Here the CDR3 DNA reads TGTGCCAGCTCACCGACGGGGGGAGAGACCCAGTACTTC. As protein: CASSPTGGETQYF.

The V call is TRBV13, the J call TRBJ2-3; 9 bases map to TRBD2. V lost 5 bases to trimming and J lost 1 base; unmatched junction nucleotides: 4. Germline assignment: CDR1 PRHDT and CDR2 FYEKMQ (reference sequence). The CDR3 runs to 15 residues. The CDR3 loop reads CASSLGGGGTDTQYF. The CDR3 nucleotides read TGTGCCAGCAGCCTGGGCGGGGGGGGCACAGATACGCAGTATTTT.

This clone was observed a few times. The chain is built from TRBV6-5 and TRBJ1-1; D gene uncertain. CDR1 is MNHEY and CDR2 is SVGAGI in the germline V gene. Trimming shortened V by 7 bases and J by 4 bases, and 16 bases separated the two germline ends. CDR3 length: 14 residues. CDR3 nucleotide sequence: TGTGCCAGCAACGTTGCGGGCAGACGCACTGAAGCTTTCTTT. This sequence encodes CASNVAGRRTEAFF.

The genes are TRBV15 and TRBJ2-7, with TRBD1 identical over 11 bases. The V gene's germline CDR1 is LNHNV and CDR2 YYDKDF (reference sequence). The CDR3 totals 18 residues. The ends lost 0 bases at V and 2 bases at J; junction bases unmatched: 9. In nucleotides, the CDR3 is TGTGCCACCAGCAGAGATACAAGCGGACAGGGGGCCCCCTACGAGCAGTACTTC. This sequence encodes CATSRDTSGQGAPYEQYF.

The rearrangement uses TRBV12-5 and TRBJ2-4, with a tentative D call TRBD1 (6 bases). This CDR3 spans 15 amino acids. The germline CDR1 and CDR2 sequences are LGHNT and FRNRAP. With 4 bases removed from V and 9 bases from J, the gap between germline ends came to 19 bases. CDR3 residues: CASGWGMGHGAIQYF. For the CDR3, the DNA is TGTGCTAGTGGTTGGGGGATGGGACACGGGGCCATTCAGTACTTC.

V and J are TRBV25-1 and TRBJ2-5, with 7 bases identical to TRBD1. This CDR3 has 13 amino acids. V shed 3 bases and J 4 bases; nucleotides not matched to a gene: 2. The germline gives CDR1 MGHDK, CDR2 SYGVNS. The CDR3 region has the DNA TGTGCCAGCAGTGAGGACAGGTTAGAGACCCAGTACTTC. Its protein product is CASSEDRLETQYF.

This clone was found once. The genes are TRBV7-2 and TRBJ2-7; the D gene is possibly TRBD1 (6 bases). This CDR3 is 15 amino acids long. The germline V gene encodes CDR1 SGHTA and CDR2 FQGNSA. V lost 1 base and J lost 0, with 10 bases in between. CDR3 amino acids: CASSLGRGPSYEQYF. The CDR3 DNA sequence: TGTGCCAGCAGCTTAGGCAGGGGCCCCTCCTACGAGCAGTACTTC.

The rearrangement links TRBV30 to TRBJ2-1; D possibly corresponds to TRBD2 (6 bases). V lost 3 bases to trimming and J lost 0 bases, with 9 bases between them. The germline gives CDR1 GTSNPN, CDR2 SVGIG (reference sequence). This CDR3 is built from 14 residues. CDR3 DNA: TGTGCCTGGAGAGCGGGCAGCTCCTACAATGAGCAGTTCTTC. Protein: CAWRAGSSYNEQFF.

The rearrangement joins TRBV15 to TRBJ1-4; 8 nucleotides align to TRBD1. The V gene's germline CDR1 is LNHNV and CDR2 YYDKDF (reference sequence). V lost 2 bases and J lost 8; bases outside the gene matches: 7. The CDR3 has 15 amino acids. The CDR3 DNA reads TGTGCCACCAGCAGATTCGACAGGGGTGGGGAAAAACTGTTTTTT. Its translation: CATSRFDRGGEKLFF.

The V gene is TRBV5-1, the J gene TRBJ2-1; 7 bases match TRBD2. Losses at the gene ends were 3 bases for V and 0 bases for J; bases not matched to a gene: 9. In germline, CDR1 is SGHRS, CDR2 YFSETQ. This CDR3 is built from 17 residues. DNA for the CDR3: TGCGCCAGCAGCTGGGAGGGCAGGCCAGGCTCCTACAATGAGCAGTTCTTC. This gives the protein CASSWEGRPGSYNEQFF. Variable domain in full (rest from reference TRBV5-1 and TRBJ2-1): KAGVTQTPRYLIKTRGQQVTLSCSPISGHRSVSWYQQTPGQGLQFLFEYFSETQRNKGNFPGRFSGRQFSNSRSEMNVSTLELGDSALYLCASSWEGRPGSYNEQFFGPGTRLTVL.

The chain is built from TRBV5-1 and TRBJ2-7, with TRBD1 matching over 7 bases. The CDR3 totals 15 residues. After removal of 0 bases from V and 0 bases from J, the junction contained 3 bases not matched to a gene. Germline-derived CDR1 and CDR2 are SGHRS and YFSETQ. The chain's CDR3 is CASSLGGQRSYEQYF. For the CDR3, the DNA is TGCGCCAGCAGCTTGGGGGGACAGCGCTCCTACGAGCAGTACTTC.

There are many counts of this clone. This chain's CDR3 is CASSLAGGRGPGELFF. CDR3 bases: TGCGCCAGCAGCTTGGCAGGGGGCCGGGGACCCGGGGAGCTGTTTTTT. This chain uses TRBV5-1 with TRBJ2-2; 8 nucleotides align to TRBD1. Trimming cost V 0 bases and J 6 bases; bases outside gene matches: 7. This CDR3 has 16 amino acids. Germline values: CDR1 SGHRS, CDR2 YFSETQ.

The V call is TRBV7-9, the J call TRBJ1-2; TRBD1 agrees at 8 bases. Germline CDR1 is SEHNR and CDR2 is FQNEAQ (reference sequence). There are 15 residues in the CDR3. J lost 7 bases, V lost 5 bases, and 12 bases had no gene match. Here the CDR3 DNA reads TGTGCCAGCAGCGATGGACAGGGCGGGAAGGGTGGCTACACCTTC. Its translation: CASSDGQGGKGGYTF.

The chain links TRBV6-1 to TRBJ2-7; D gene uncertain. CDR1 is MNHNS and CDR2 is SASEGT in the germline V gene. Trimming removed 1 base from V and 7 bases from J, with 11 bases in between. CDR3 size: 13 residues. The DNA for the CDR3 is TGTGCCAGCAGTGAAGGTCAAGAGAGGGAGCAGTACTTC. It specifies CASSEGQEREQYF.

The chain is built from TRBV7-9 and TRBJ1-1, with D possibly TRBD1 on 5 matching bases. Germline V gene lookup returns CDR1 SEHNR and CDR2 FQNEAQ (reference sequence). Trimming shortened V by 1 base and J by 0 bases, and 9 bases separated the two germline ends. The CDR3 consists of 15 residues. The CDR3 sequence: CASSLGAGMNTEAFF. The CDR3 DNA sequence: TGTGCCAGCAGCTTAGGGGCAGGGATGAACACTGAAGCTTTCTTT.

The rearrangement joins TRBV6-6 to TRBJ1-3, with D hard to call. The CDR3 consists of 14 residues. V dropped 2 bases and J dropped 2 bases, with 7 bases sitting between them. In germline, CDR1 is MNHNY, CDR2 SVGAGI (reference sequence). CDR3 bases: TGTGCCAGCAGTTACGACGGGACTGGAAACACCATATATTTT. Its translation: CASSYDGTGNTIYF.

This clone was detected only a few times. The junction departs from germline at one end; a sequencing error may be responsible. The V and J genes are TRBV3-1 (or the pseudogene TRBV3-2) and TRBJ2-6, with 10 bases lining up with TRBD2. The V gene's germline CDR1 is LGHDT and CDR2 YNNKEL (reference sequence). This CDR3 has 15 residues. The CDR3 DNA reads as TGTGCCACCAGCGGGAGGGCCGCCGGGGCCAACGTCCTGACTTTC. Translated: CATSGRAAGANVLTF.

The chain links TRBV4-2 to TRBJ1-2, with a possible D match to TRBD1 (5 bases). The CDR3 loop spans 15 amino acids. The germline V gene has CDR1 LGHNA and CDR2 YNFKEQ. With 1 base removed from V and 8 bases from J, the gap between germline ends came to 17 bases. For the CDR3, the DNA is TGTGCCAGCAGCCAAGTGTTTGGGGGGGAAGGAGGCTACACCTTC. The encoded protein is CASSQVFGGEGGYTF.

V usage is TRBV10-3 and J usage is TRBJ2-5; no reliable D call. Trimming cost V 6 bases and J 5 bases, with 7 bases left between them. The CDR3 is made up of 11 amino acids. Germline V CDR1 and CDR2: ENHRY, SYGVKD. CDR3 bases: TGTGCCATCAGGGAGCTTGAGACCCAGTACTTC. Translating it yields CAIRELETQYF.

The chain employs TRBV7-2 and TRBJ2-3, with 7 nucleotides matching TRBD2. CDR1 and CDR2 from the germline V gene are SGHTA and FQGNSA. The V gene end was trimmed by 3 bases and the J gene end by 1 base; junction bases not matched to a gene: 7. The CDR3 totals 16 residues. CDR3 DNA: TGTGCCAGCAGCTTTTTTGCGGGAGCCGGCACAGATACGCAGTATTTT. Translating it yields CASSFFAGAGTDTQYF.

The J gene is TRBJ1-5, the V gene TRBV5-1, with D tentatively TRBD1 (6 bases). The CDR3 is 15 amino acids. Germline-derived CDR1 and CDR2 are SGHRS and YFSETQ. V gave up 0 bases and J gave up 3 bases, with 10 bases separating them. CDR3 sequence (DNA): TGCGCCAGCAGCTTGGAGGGGGAACTCAATCAGCCCCAGCATTTT. As protein: CASSLEGELNQPQHF.

This chain uses TRBV28 with TRBJ2-1, with D perhaps TRBD2 (5 bases). The germline gives CDR1 MDHEN, CDR2 SYDVKM. V shed 6 bases and J shed 10 bases, with 16 bases lying between them. The CDR3 is 13 amino acids. CDR3 sequence (DNA): TGTGCCAGCAGATATGAGGGCGTCACCGAGCAGTTCTTC. Its translation is CASRYEGVTEQFF.

V gene TRBV15 combines with J gene TRBJ2-7; perhaps TRBD1 as D (5 bases). The germline V gene encodes CDR1 LNHNV and CDR2 YYDKDF (reference sequence). CDR3 size: 15 residues. V was trimmed by 0 bases and J by 7 bases, leaving 16 bases between them. In nucleotides, the CDR3 is TGTGCCACCAGCAGAGATTCAGGGCCCCACCGGGAGCAGTACTTC. Translated: CATSRDSGPHREQYF.

V gene TRBV4-1 combines with J gene TRBJ2-7; TRBD1 matches at 7 bases. Per the germline V gene, CDR1 is MGHRA and CDR2 is YSYEKL. J gave up 2 bases and V 4 bases, and 8 bases lay outside the gene matches. The CDR3 is made up of 15 amino acids. The CDR3, as DNA: TGCGCCAGCAGCCCTGCGCCGGGACAGACCTACGAGCAGTACTTC. It translates to CASSPAPGQTYEQYF.

On this clone itself: Germline and junction disagree at one end, which may indicate a read error. The CDR3 nucleotides are TGTGCCAGCAGTTTGCCTTTGACAGGGGCGTCTCTCTTC. Its protein is CASSLPLTGASLF. The rearrangement links TRBV28 to TRBJ2-1; 8 nucleotides align to TRBD1. The CDR3 spans 13 residues. Germline V gene data show CDR1 as MDHEN and CDR2 as SYDVKM.